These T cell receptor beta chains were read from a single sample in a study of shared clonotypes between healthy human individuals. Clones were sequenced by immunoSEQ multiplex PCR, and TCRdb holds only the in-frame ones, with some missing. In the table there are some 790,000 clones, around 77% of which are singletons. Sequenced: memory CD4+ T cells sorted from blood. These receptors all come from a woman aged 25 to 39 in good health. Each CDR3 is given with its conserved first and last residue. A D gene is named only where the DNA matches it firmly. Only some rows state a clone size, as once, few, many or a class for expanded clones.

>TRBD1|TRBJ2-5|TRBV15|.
TGTGCCACCAGCAGGGACCTAGTGGACAGGGCGGGAGAGACCCAGTACTTC
CATSRDLVDRAGETQYF
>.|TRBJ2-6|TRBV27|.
TGTGCCAGCAGTCTAATCCCTTCTGGGGCCAACGTCCTGACTTTC
CASSLIPSGANVLTF
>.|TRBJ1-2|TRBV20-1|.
TGCAGTGCCAGGGAACCCTATGGCTACACCTTC
CSAREPYGYTF
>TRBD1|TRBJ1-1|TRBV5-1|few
TGCGCCAGCAGCTTGCAACAGGGGTCTGAAGCTTTCTTT
CASSLQQGSEAFF
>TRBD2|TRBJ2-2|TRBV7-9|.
TGTGCCAGCAGCCCCCTGGGGCTAGCGGAGAGGAACACCGGGGAGCTGTTTTTT
CASSPLGLAERNTGELFF
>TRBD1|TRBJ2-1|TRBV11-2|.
TGTGCCAGCAGCTTACTGGGCGGTCTACAGGGGCCGGTCAATGAGCAGTTCTTC
CASSLLGGLQGPVNEQFF
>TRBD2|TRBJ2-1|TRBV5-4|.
TGTGCCAGCAGCAATCCGGGACTAGCGGGGGGCAATGAGCAGTTCTTC
CASSNPGLAGGNEQFF
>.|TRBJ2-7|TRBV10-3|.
TGTGCCATCAGTGCAGGCGGTTCCTACGAGCAGTACTTC
CAISAGGSYEQYF
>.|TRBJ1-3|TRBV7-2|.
TGTGCCAGCAGCTTAGGGGGGCTGAGCTCTGGAAACACCATATATTTT
CASSLGGLSSGNTIYF
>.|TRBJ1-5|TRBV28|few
TGTGCCAGCCCCGTGTGTGGCATACGCGGCAATCAGCCCCAGCATTTT
CASPVCGIRGNQPQHF
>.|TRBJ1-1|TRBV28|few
TGTGCCAGTCAAGGGGGACTCACTGAAGCTTTCTTT
CASQGGLTEAFF
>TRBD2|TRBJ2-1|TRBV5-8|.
TGTGCCAGCAGCTTGGCCCCACTAGCGGGGTACAATGAGCAGTTCTTC
CASSLAPLAGYNEQFF
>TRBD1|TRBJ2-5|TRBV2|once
TGTGCCAGCAGGGGGACAGGGCCGCAAGAGACCCAGTACTTC
CASRGTGPQETQYF
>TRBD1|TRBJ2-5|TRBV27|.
TGTGCCAGCAGGAGACAGGGAGAAGAGACCCAGTACTTC
CASRRQGEETQYF
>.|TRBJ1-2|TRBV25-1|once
TGTGCCAGCAGTGACGACGAGGAGGGGACATCGAGAAGGGGCTACACCTTC
CASSDDEEGTSRRGYTF
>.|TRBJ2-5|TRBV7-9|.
TGTGCCAGCAGCTTAGTCATGGGCGAGACCCAGTACTTC
CASSLVMGETQYF
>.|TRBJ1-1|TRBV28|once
TGTGCCAGCAGTTTGGGGACACCTTCCACTGAAGCTTTCTTT
CASSLGTPSTEAFF
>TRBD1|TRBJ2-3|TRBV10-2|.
TGCGCCAGCAGTGCAGGACAGGGCAATACGCAGTATTTT
CASSAGQGNTQYF
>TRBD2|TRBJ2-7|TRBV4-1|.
TGCGCCAGCAGCCAAGATCGAAGGACAAAGGGACTAGCGGGAGTCTACGAGCAGTACTTC
CASSQDRRTKGLAGVYEQYF
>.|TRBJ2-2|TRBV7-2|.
TGTGCCAGCAGCTTGGGGGGCAGGCTGACTAACACCGGGGAGCTGTTTTTT
CASSLGGRLTNTGELFF
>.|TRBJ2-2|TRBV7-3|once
TGTGCCAGCAGCTTAGATTCAGGCGCCGGGGAGCTGTTTTTT
CASSLDSGAGELFF
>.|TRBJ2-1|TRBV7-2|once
TGTGCCAGCAGCCCACGGGGGAGTAGGTCCTACAATGAGCAGTTCTTC
CASSPRGSRSYNEQFF
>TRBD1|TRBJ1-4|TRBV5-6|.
TGTGCCAGCAGCTTCCGGACAGGCTCTAATGAAAAACTATTTTTT
CASSFRTGSNEKLFF
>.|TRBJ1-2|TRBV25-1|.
TGTGCCAGCAGGAGACAGGAGGGTAACTATGGCTACACCTTC
CASRRQEGNYGYTF
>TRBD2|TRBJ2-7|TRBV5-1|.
TGCGCCAGCAGCCAGATAGCGGGATCCGAGCAGTACTTC
CASSQIAGSEQYF
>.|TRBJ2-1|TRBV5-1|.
TGCGCCAGCAGCCCGGAGGGGCCCCTGGGGTTCTTC
CASSPEGPLGFF
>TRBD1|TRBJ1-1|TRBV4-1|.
TGCGCCAGCAGCCAAGAGCGGGACAGTGAAGCTTTCTTT
CASSQERDSEAFF
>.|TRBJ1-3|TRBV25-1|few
TGTGCCAGCAGTGATTTTGGCAGCTCTGGAAACACCATATATTTT
CASSDFGSSGNTIYF
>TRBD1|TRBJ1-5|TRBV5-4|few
TGTGCCAGCTCCTTGGACAGGATCCATAGCAATCAGCCCCAGCATTTT
CASSLDRIHSNQPQHF
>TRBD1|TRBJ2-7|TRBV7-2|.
TGTGCCAGCAGTTATCCCGGGACAGGGTTCCACGAGCAGTACTTC
CASSYPGTGFHEQYF
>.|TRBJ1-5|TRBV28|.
TGTGCCAGCAGTTTAGGTGGAACCTCCTTTAGCAATCAGCCCCAGCATTTT
CASSLGGTSFSNQPQHF
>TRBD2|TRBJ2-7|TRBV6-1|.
TGTGCCAGCATAGATGCGGGGGGAATCTACGAGCAGTACTTC
CASIDAGGIYEQYF
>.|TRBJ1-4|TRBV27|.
TGTGCCAGCAGGGGTGCAACTAATGAAAAACTGTTTTTT
CASRGATNEKLFF
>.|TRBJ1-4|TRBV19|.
TGTGCCAGTAGTATGACAGGCAGATATGAAAAACTGTTTTTT
CASSMTGRYEKLFF
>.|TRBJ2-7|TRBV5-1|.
TGCGCCAGCAGCTTGGGAGAGCCAGCGGGTTCGGGATACGAGCAGTACTTC
CASSLGEPAGSGYEQYF
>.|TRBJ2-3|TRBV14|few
TGTGCCAGCAGCCCCCGACTGCTAAGCGTCCACACAGATACGCAGTATTTT
CASSPRLLSVHTDTQYF
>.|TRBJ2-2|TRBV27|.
TGTGCCAGCAGTTTGGGCGGGAAGGGCGGGGAGCTGTTTTTT
CASSLGGKGGELFF
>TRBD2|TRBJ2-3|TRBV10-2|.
TGCGCCAGCAGTGAGGCTAAGACTAGCGGCAACACAGATACGCAGTATTTT
CASSEAKTSGNTDTQYF
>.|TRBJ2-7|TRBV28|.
TGTGCCAGCAGAACGTCGACCTACGAGCAGTACTTC
CASRTSTYEQYF